Shown below are 27 T cell receptor beta chains from a single sample sequenced in a study of shared clonotypes between healthy human individuals. Cells designated naive CD8 were CD45RO-negative and were positively selected for CCR7, with terminally differentiated effector memory CD45RA+ cells excluded. The data were produced by immunoSEQ multiplex PCR, yet TCRdb's version contains in-frame clones alone and is incomplete. In the table there are 1.5 million to 2.5 million clones, about 94% of which are singletons. Sequences were obtained from naive CD8+ T cells sorted from blood. These receptors originate from a man in his late teens or twenties in good health.

Points on this clone: The identical CDR3 is also encoded by other nucleotide sequences in the sample. The V call is TRBV27, the J call TRBJ2-3; 7 nucleotides align to TRBD2. CDR3 length: 13 residues. Trimming took 6 bases from V and 1 from J; bases not matched to a gene: 1. Germline CDR1 and CDR2: MNHEY and SMNVEV (reference sequence). The CDR3 sequence: CASSLAGTDTQYF. The CDR3 DNA is TGTGCCAGCAGCCTAGCGGGCACAGATACGCAGTATTTT.

Notes on this clone: Other nucleotide sequences in the sample specify the same CDR3. J is TRBJ2-2 and V is TRBV6-5; possible D gene TRBD1, 6 bases. The CDR3 covers 14 residues. V was pared by 2 bases and J by 5 bases, with 9 bases between. The germline gives CDR1 MNHEY, CDR2 SVGAGI. Here the CDR3 DNA reads TGTGCCAGCAGTTACGGCAGGGGAACCGGGGAGCTGTTTTTT. Residues: CASSYGRGTGELFF.

The gene calls are TRBV27 and TRBJ2-1, with 8 bases matching TRBD1. The CDR3 is 15 residues long. Germline CDR1 and CDR2: MNHEY and SMNVEV (reference sequence). J lost 8 bases, V lost 4 bases, and 10 bases had no gene match. The chain's CDR3 is CASSSTGVLWDEQFF. CDR3 nucleotide sequence: TGTGCCAGCAGTTCGACAGGGGTTCTCTGGGATGAGCAGTTCTTC.

This chain joins TRBV29-1 and TRBJ2-5; 9 bases are a match to TRBD2. The CDR3 totals 18 residues. Germline V lookup: CDR1 SQVTM, CDR2 ANQGSEA. With V trimmed by 6 bases and J by 5 bases, 22 bases remained unmatched. The CDR3 is CSVQPPWGSGRGKETQYF. CDR3 DNA: TGCAGCGTCCAACCCCCCTGGGGTAGCGGGAGAGGGAAGGAGACCCAGTACTTC.

A single count supports this clone. The CDR3 reads CASSFGNSYNEQFF. In DNA form, the CDR3 reads TGTGCCAGCAGCTTCGGGAACTCCTACAATGAGCAGTTCTTC. The chain links TRBV5-6 to TRBJ2-1; maybe TRBD2 (5 bases). CDR1 and CDR2 (germline): SGHDT, YYEEEE. The CDR3 loop spans 14 amino acids. The germline V and J ends were trimmed by 2 bases and 0 bases, with 6 bases remaining between them.

The chain links TRBV6-5 to TRBJ2-2; D is possibly TRBD2 (6 bases). The CDR3 is 16 residues long. CDR1 MNHEY and CDR2 SVGAGI come from the germline V gene. Deletions cut 3 bases from V and 0 bases from J, with 11 bases between. The CDR3 coding sequence is TGTGCCAGCAGTTATGATCCGGGGGCGAACACCGGGGAGCTGTTTTTT. Amino acid sequence: CASSYDPGANTGELFF.

The chain combines TRBV4-2 with TRBJ2-7; 12 bases align to TRBD2. Germline lookup yields CDR1 LGHNA and CDR2 YNFKEQ. With V trimmed by 4 bases and J by 0 bases, 7 bases remained unmatched. This CDR3 spans 17 amino acids. Here the CDR3 DNA reads TGTGCCAGCAGCCCGGGACTAGCGGGCCAAAGCTCCTACGAGCAGTACTTC. Encoded protein: CASSPGLAGQSSYEQYF.

In this sample, this clone turned up once. This chain uses TRBV9 with TRBJ2-3; D gene uncertain. The CDR3 length is 13 residues. Germline V gene lookup returns CDR1 SGDLS and CDR2 YYNGEE. The V and J ends lost 4 bases and 2 bases respectively, with 8 bases between them. CDR3 residues: CASSIQVTDTQYF. The DNA for the CDR3 is TGTGCCAGCAGCATCCAGGTCACAGATACGCAGTATTTT.

This clone occurred once. The chain couples TRBV6-1 to TRBJ1-6; maybe TRBD1 (6 bases). From germline, CDR1 is MNHNS and CDR2 SASEGT. The CDR3 runs 16 residues. Trimming removed 4 bases at V and 2 bases at J, with 12 bases between. The CDR3: CASSAVGATYNSPLHF. The CDR3 bases are TGTGCCAGCAGTGCGGTGGGGGCGACCTATAATTCACCCCTCCACTTT.

This rearrangement joins TRBV11-2 to TRBJ2-1, with 7 positions matching TRBD1. The V segment lost 5 bases and the J segment 4 bases; nucleotides outside the gene matches: 17. Germline V gene lookup returns CDR1 SGHAT and CDR2 FQNNGV. This CDR3 comprises 18 residues. Written as DNA, the CDR3 is TGTGCCAGCAGCCCCGTCGACAGGGCCCTATACCTGTACAATGAGCAGTTCTTC. Its protein product is CASSPVDRALYLYNEQFF.

The chain employs TRBV7-9 and TRBJ2-1; 9 bases match TRBD2. V lost 1 base, J lost 8 bases, and 6 bases stayed unmatched. CDR3 length: 15 amino acids. Germline assignment: CDR1 SEHNR and CDR2 FQNEAQ (reference sequence). CDR3 amino acids: CASSLGLAEMDEQFF. CDR3 nucleotide sequence: TGTGCCAGCAGCTTAGGACTAGCGGAGATGGATGAGCAGTTCTTC.

The chain employs TRBV27 and TRBJ2-3; D gene ambiguous. CDR1 is MNHEY, CDR2 SMNVEV, per germline (reference sequence). CDR3 length: 14 residues. Trimming took off 8 bases at V and 1 base at J, with 13 bases between the two ends. This CDR3 is CASQPLSGTDTQYF. The CDR3 nucleotides read TGTGCCAGCCAACCCCTGTCTGGCACAGATACGCAGTATTTT.

The rearrangement joins TRBV5-1 to TRBJ2-1; D remains unclear. Germline V gene lookup returns CDR1 SGHRS and CDR2 YFSETQ. There are 15 residues in the CDR3. V gave up 2 bases and J gave up 2 bases, with 11 bases separating them. CDR3 amino acids: CASSLYSEPYNEQFF. Here the CDR3 DNA reads TGCGCCAGCAGCTTATACTCCGAACCCTACAATGAGCAGTTCTTC.

V gene TRBV5-1 combines with J gene TRBJ1-2; 10 positions agree with TRBD1. The germline V gene encodes CDR1 SGHRS and CDR2 YFSETQ. Germline trimming cut 1 base from V and 8 bases from J; bases unmatched to any gene: 8. This CDR3 region has 15 residues. The CDR3 loop reads CASSLTRQGAGGYTF. CDR3 DNA sequence: TGCGCCAGCAGCTTGACGAGACAGGGGGCTGGAGGCTACACCTTC.

The chain has TRBV6-5 and TRBJ2-1; D is ambiguous. Germline CDR1 MNHEY, CDR2 SVGAGI. The germline V and J ends were trimmed by 0 bases and 0 bases, with 9 bases remaining between them. The CDR3 totals 16 residues. DNA of the CDR3: TGTGCCAGCAGTTACTCTGGCTTGAGCTCCTACAATGAGCAGTTCTTC. It is translated as CASSYSGLSSYNEQFF.

The CDR3 sequence: CASSPPRLGGDTDTQYF. The CDR3 coding sequence is TGCGCCAGCAGCCCACCCAGACTAGGAGGGGACACAGATACGCAGTATTTT. The gene calls are TRBV5-1 and TRBJ2-3, with a possible D match to TRBD2 (6 bases). The germline V gene encodes CDR1 SGHRS and CDR2 YFSETQ. V was shortened by 4 bases and J by 2 bases, with 20 bases between the two germline ends. This CDR3 region has 17 residues. The whole variable domain, remainder taken from reference TRBV5-1 and TRBJ2-3, is KAGVTQTPRYLIKTRGQQVTLSCSPISGHRSVSWYQQTPGQGLQFLFEYFSETQRNKGNFPGRFSGRQFSNSRSEMNVSTLELGDSALYLCASSPPRLGGDTDTQYFGPGTRLTVL.

The chain combines TRBV27 with TRBJ2-7; D is unresolved. There are 11 residues in the CDR3. CDR1 is MNHEY, CDR2 SMNVEV, per germline (reference sequence). Trimming removed 6 bases at V and 7 bases at J, with 10 bases between. The CDR3 DNA sequence: TGTGCCAGCAGCCTAACTGTAGAGCAGTACTTC. It codes for CASSLTVEQYF.

The chain couples TRBV29-1 to TRBJ2-1; D is unclear. The CDR3 totals 12 residues. The V gene's germline CDR1 is SQVTM and CDR2 ANQGSEA. The V end lost 3 bases, the J end lost 8 bases, and 11 bases lay between the germline ends. The chain's CDR3 is CSVDSLGDEQFF. CDR3 coding DNA: TGCAGCGTTGACAGTTTGGGTGATGAGCAGTTCTTC.

This rearrangement joins TRBV7-6 to TRBJ2-3; D assignment may be TRBD1 or TRBD2 (6 bases each). This CDR3 contains 15 residues. The V gene's germline CDR1 is SGHVS and CDR2 FNYEAQ. Between the trimmed V and J ends, which lost 2 bases and 0 bases, there was a span of 9 bases. The CDR3: CASSLRGESTDTQYF. In nucleotides, the CDR3 is TGTGCCAGCAGCTTAAGGGGGGAGAGCACAGATACGCAGTATTTT.

About this clone: Other DNA sequences of this sample code for an identical CDR3. The chain has TRBV19 and TRBJ2-7, with TRBD2 as a possible D gene (5 bases). Per germline, CDR1 LNHDA and CDR2 SQIVND (reference sequence). The CDR3 runs 13 residues. V lost 3 bases to trimming and J lost 1 base, with 7 bases between them. This CDR3 is CASSIPGSYEQYF. In nucleotides, the CDR3 is TGTGCCAGTAGTATCCCGGGGTCCTACGAGCAGTACTTC. The entire variable domain, with the rest obtained from reference TRBV19 and TRBJ2-7, is as follows: DGGITQSPKYLFRKEGQNVTLSCEQNLNHDAMYWYRQDPGQGLRLIYYSQIVNDFQKGDIAEGYSVSREKKESFPLTVTSAQKNPTAFYLCASSIPGSYEQYFGPGTRLTVT.

The chain combines TRBV11-3 with TRBJ2-7; tentative D call: TRBD1 (6 bases). Looked up from germline, CDR1 is SGHNT and CDR2 is YENEEA. The CDR3 spans 15 residues. The V and J ends lost 8 bases and 6 bases respectively, with 23 bases between them. The DNA of the CDR3 is TGTGCCAGCTTTCCCGGGACGCAGGGGAAGAGCGAGCAGTACTTC. Its translation is CASFPGTQGKSEQYF.

This clone was recorded only once. This chain uses TRBV2 with TRBJ1-4; a weak D match, TRBD1 (6 bases). CDR3 length: 14 residues. Germline-derived CDR1 and CDR2 are SNHLY and FYNNEI. V dropped 3 bases and J dropped 6 bases, with 11 bases sitting between them. DNA for the CDR3: TGTGCCAGCAGTGATTGGGGGCTCGATGAAAAACTGTTTTTT. Its protein product is CASSDWGLDEKLFF.

This chain connects TRBV19 to TRBJ2-7, with a weak D call TRBD1 (6 bases). Deletions cut 3 bases from V and 2 bases from J, with 14 bases between. There are 15 residues in the CDR3. CDR1 LNHDA and CDR2 SQIVND come from the germline V gene (reference sequence). The CDR3 DNA sequence: TGTGCCAGTAGTATCACAGGGATGACAACCTACGAGCAGTACTTC. Its translation: CASSITGMTTYEQYF.

This chain uses TRBV25-1 with TRBJ1-4, with D hard to call. The CDR3 consists of 12 residues. CDR1 is MGHDK, CDR2 SYGVNS, per germline. Trimming shortened V by 6 bases and J by 11 bases, and 13 bases separated the two germline ends. The CDR3 DNA sequence: TGTGCCAGCAGCGTCGGGAGCGGGAAACTGTTTTTT. This sequence encodes CASSVGSGKLFF.

This chain connects TRBV7-2 to TRBJ2-7; 12 bases are a match to TRBD2. There are 15 residues in the CDR3. With 3 bases clipped from V and 2 bases from J, the junction kept 2 bases outside the gene matches. Germline CDR1 and CDR2: SGHTA and FQGNSA. The CDR3 nucleotides are TGTGCCAGCAGCTTCACTAGCGGGGGGACCTACGAGCAGTACTTC. This translates into CASSFTSGGTYEQYF.

This chain uses TRBV6-1 with TRBJ1-5; 11 bases fit TRBD1. The CDR3 covers 15 residues. The V gene end was trimmed by 7 bases and the J gene end by 6 bases; junction bases not matched to a gene: 8. Germline-derived CDR1 and CDR2 are MNHNS and SASEGT. The CDR3 coding sequence is TGTGCCAGCATGTTGGGACAGGGGGTTACTCAGCCCCAGCATTTT. It translates to CASMLGQGVTQPQHF.

This clone was counted between two and nine times. V and J are TRBV5-6 and TRBJ1-1, with 7 bases that match TRBD1. CDR3 length: 13 amino acids. Per germline, CDR1 SGHDT and CDR2 YYEEEE. The V segment lost 5 bases and the J segment 3 bases; nucleotides outside the gene matches: 4. The CDR3 reads CASSHDRDTEAFF. The CDR3 DNA sequence: TGTGCCAGCAGTCATGACAGGGACACTGAAGCTTTCTTT.